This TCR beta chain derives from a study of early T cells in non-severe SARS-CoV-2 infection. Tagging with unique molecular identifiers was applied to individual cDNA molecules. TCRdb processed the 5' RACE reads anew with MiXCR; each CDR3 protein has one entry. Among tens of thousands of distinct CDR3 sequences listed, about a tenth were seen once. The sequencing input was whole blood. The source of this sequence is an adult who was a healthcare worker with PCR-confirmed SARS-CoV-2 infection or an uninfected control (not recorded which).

The DNA of the CDR3 is TGTGCCAGCGGACTCCCGGCTGGGGCCAACGTCCTGACTTTC. The encoded protein is CASGLPAGANVLTF. V gene TRBV5-4 combines with J gene TRBJ2-6; D might be TRBD2 (5 bases). V gave up 7 bases and J gave up 2 bases, with 10 bases separating them. This CDR3 spans 14 amino acids. Germline assignment: CDR1 SGHNT and CDR2 YYREEE (reference sequence). Using reference TRBV5-4 and TRBJ2-6 for the parts outside the CDR3, the full variable domain is ETGVTQSPTHLIKTRGQQVTLRCSSQSGHNTVSWYQQALGQGPQFIFQYYREEENGRGNFPPRFSGLQFPNYSSELNVNALELDDSALYLCASGLPAGANVLTFGAGSRLTVL.